This TCR beta chain was recovered during a study of shared clonotypes between healthy human individuals. Study-level points and caveats: Even with large depth, rarefaction showed that sorted-subset sequencing was incomplete.

At a deep level, the assay was run. Profiled with immunoSEQ multiplex PCR; TCRdb holds only in-frame clones, not every one. The data contain 2 million to 2.5 million clones, approximately 94% of them singletons. Note on this clone: What it recognizes is unknown.

The length of the CDR3 is 16 residues. V trimming: 4 bases; J trimming: 5 bases; junction bases outside the gene matches: 10. From germline, CDR1 is SGHRS and CDR2 YFSETQ. This TCR was recovered from a man younger than 35 in good health. V gene TRBV5-1 combines with J gene TRBJ2-5; 11 bases fit TRBD2. Material: naive CD4+ T cells sorted from blood. Subset in this sample: CD45RA+ positively selected. The CDR3 DNA reads TGCGCCAGCAGCCCCACGGGACTAGCGGTTCTGGAGACCCAGTACTTC. Encoded protein: CASSPTGLAVLETQYF.